This T cell receptor (beta chain) was retrieved from a study of long-term antiretroviral therapy in people with HIV. Two or more post-ART PBMC samples, plus at least one pre-ART sample, were available for each donor. HIV-positive participants all received treatment in the United States. This CDR3 region has 21 residues. Unmatched junction bases numbered 14, after V lost 0 bases and J lost 0 bases. The germline CDR1 and CDR2 sequences are SGHRS and YFSETQ. They ran version v3.0 of the immunoSEQ assay at survey level. The method was immunoSEQ multiplex PCR; TCRdb's version includes in-frame clones alone and lacks a portion of them. Of some 40,000 clones in the sample, around 80% were seen once.

The specimen was unsorted PBMCs, collected 1.5 years after starting antiretroviral therapy. The chain links TRBV5-1 to TRBJ2-5; 13 bases map to TRBD2. The sequence was obtained from a man aged 18 to 29 with HIV. CDR3 nucleotide sequence: TGCGCCAGCAGCTTGGTACCCCTGACTAGCGGGAGGACACTCAACCAAGAGACCCAGTACTTC. It translates to CASSLVPLTSGRTLNQETQYF.